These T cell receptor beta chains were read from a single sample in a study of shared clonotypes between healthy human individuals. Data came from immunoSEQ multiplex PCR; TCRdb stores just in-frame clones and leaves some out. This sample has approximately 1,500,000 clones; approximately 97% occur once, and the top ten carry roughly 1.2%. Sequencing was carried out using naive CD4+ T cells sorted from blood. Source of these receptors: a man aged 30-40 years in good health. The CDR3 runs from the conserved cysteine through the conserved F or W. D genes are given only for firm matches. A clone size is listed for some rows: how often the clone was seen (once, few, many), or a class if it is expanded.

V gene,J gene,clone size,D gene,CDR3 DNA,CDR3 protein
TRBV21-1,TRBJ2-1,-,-,TGTGCCAGCAGACGGACTAGCGGGAGAGAGGGCTACAATGAGCAGTTCTTC,CASRRTSGREGYNEQFF
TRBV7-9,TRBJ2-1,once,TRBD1,TGTGCCACCTCCGGGACAGAACTTAATGAGCAGTTCTTC,CATSGTELNEQFF
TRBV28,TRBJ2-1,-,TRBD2,TGTGCCAGCAGTTTATTCGGCGGGGGCTCCTACAATGAGCAGTTCTTC,CASSLFGGGSYNEQFF
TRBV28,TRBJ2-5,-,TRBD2,TGTGCCAGCAGTCTCCTCGGGACTAGCGGAATGGGGACCCAGTACTTC,CASSLLGTSGMGTQYF
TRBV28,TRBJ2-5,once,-,TGTGCCAGCAGTTTTGGGGGTAGCGGAGGCCAAGAGACCCAGTACTTC,CASSFGGSGGQETQYF
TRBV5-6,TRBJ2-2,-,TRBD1,TGTGCCAGCAGAAAGGACAGGGGTTTTCCCGGGGAGCTGTTTTTT,CASRKDRGFPGELFF
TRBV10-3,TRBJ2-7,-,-,TGTGCCATCAGTGTGTTGGAGCGGCGCGAGCAGTACTTC,CAISVLERREQYF
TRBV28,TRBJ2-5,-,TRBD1,TGTGCCAGCAGGGGGACAGGGGGCAGGAAGACCCAGTACTTC,CASRGTGGRKTQYF
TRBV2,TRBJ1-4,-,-,TGTGCCAGCAGCCCCTCGACAGGAACTAATGAAAAACTGTTTTTT,CASSPSTGTNEKLFF
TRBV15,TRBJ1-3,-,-,TGTGCCACCAGCAGAGATGCTGCAGAGTCTGGAAACACCATATATTTT,CATSRDAAESGNTIYF
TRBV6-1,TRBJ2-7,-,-,TGTGCCAGCAGTGAGGGACCCAAGATCTACGAGCAGTACTTC,CASSEGPKIYEQYF
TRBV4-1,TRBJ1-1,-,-,TGCGCCAGCAGCCAAGATGGGGGTATAAGGGACACTGAAGCTTTCTTT,CASSQDGGIRDTEAFF
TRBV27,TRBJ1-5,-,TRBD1,TGTGCCAGCAGTGGAGGGGGCTTGAGCAATCAGCCCCAGCATTTT,CASSGGGLSNQPQHF
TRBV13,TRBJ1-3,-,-,TGTGCCAGCAGCTTAGCAGGACCGTCCTCTGGAAACACCATATATTTT,CASSLAGPSSGNTIYF
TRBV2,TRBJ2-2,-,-,TGTGCCAGCAGTGGTGACACCGGGGAGCTGTTTTTT,CASSGDTGELFF
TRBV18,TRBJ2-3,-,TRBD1,TGTGCCAGCCCACGGACAGGGGGGGTCACAGATACGCAGTATTTT,CASPRTGGVTDTQYF